Listed below are T cell receptor beta chains from one sample, sequenced in a study of beta chain features in type 1 diabetes. The data were produced by immunoSEQ multiplex PCR, yet TCRdb's version contains in-frame clones alone and is incomplete. The sample holds a few hundred thousand clones, over 13% seen once. What was sequenced was naive CD4+ T cells from blood. The receptor source for this set is a woman in her late teens or twenties in good health. Each CDR3 is given with its conserved first and last residue. Each record gives: D gene, clone size, J gene, V gene, CDR3 DNA, CDR3 protein. D genes are given only for firm matches. A row's size may be missing; if present it is once, few, many or a size class.

d_call: -; clone_size: -; j_call: TRBJ2-5; v_call: TRBV15; cdr3_nt: TGTGCCACCAGCCGGGACACCCGACGTCTCGGGGTCTCGGCGGCGACCCAGTACTTC; cdr3_aa: CATSRDTRRLGVSAATQYF
d_call: TRBD1; clone_size: -; j_call: TRBJ2-7; v_call: TRBV10-3; cdr3_nt: TGTGCCATCAGTGAGTCCGGGACAGGGGGTTACGAGCAGTACTTC; cdr3_aa: CAISESGTGGYEQYF
d_call: -; clone_size: -; j_call: TRBJ2-7; v_call: TRBV28; cdr3_nt: TGTGCCAGCCGAGGATTCTCCTACGAGCAGTACTTC; cdr3_aa: CASRGFSYEQYF
d_call: TRBD2; clone_size: -; j_call: TRBJ2-2; v_call: TRBV6-5; cdr3_nt: TGTGCCAGCAGTTACCTAGCGGTGAACACCGGGGAGCTGTTTTTT; cdr3_aa: CASSYLAVNTGELFF
d_call: TRBD2; clone_size: -; j_call: TRBJ2-7; v_call: TRBV27; cdr3_nt: TGTGCCAGCAGTTTCCTCGGAGTAGCGGGATCCAAGCAGTACTTC; cdr3_aa: CASSFLGVAGSKQYF
d_call: -; clone_size: -; j_call: TRBJ1-1; v_call: TRBV30; cdr3_nt: TGTGCCTGGAGTACCAGACAGAGGAACACTGAAGCTTTCTTT; cdr3_aa: CAWSTRQRNTEAFF
d_call: -; clone_size: -; j_call: TRBJ1-2; v_call: TRBV28; cdr3_nt: TGTGCCAGCAGACCACCAAACCCGTGGCCAGGGGATGGCTACACCTTC; cdr3_aa: CASRPPNPWPGDGYTF
d_call: -; clone_size: -; j_call: TRBJ1-2; v_call: TRBV27; cdr3_nt: TGTGCCAGCAGGACGCCTCGGGACACTTACCCTGGGGGCTACACCTTC; cdr3_aa: CASRTPRDTYPGGYTF
d_call: -; clone_size: few; j_call: TRBJ2-1; v_call: TRBV19; cdr3_nt: TGTGCCAGTAGTGGGCTAGCTTACAATGAGCAGTTCTTC; cdr3_aa: CASSGLAYNEQFF
d_call: TRBD1; clone_size: -; j_call: TRBJ2-1; v_call: TRBV13; cdr3_nt: TGTGCCAGCAGCTTAGCCCCGGGACAGGGCACGAACAATGAGCAGTTCTTC; cdr3_aa: CASSLAPGQGTNNEQFF
d_call: TRBD1; clone_size: -; j_call: TRBJ2-3; v_call: TRBV27; cdr3_nt: TGTGCCAGCAGTTTTCTCCGGGACAGCGCTAGCACAGATACGCAGTATTTT; cdr3_aa: CASSFLRDSASTDTQYF
d_call: -; clone_size: few; j_call: TRBJ1-5; v_call: TRBV5-1; cdr3_nt: TGCGCCAGCAGCCGCGATTACAATCAGCCCCAGCATTTT; cdr3_aa: CASSRDYNQPQHF
d_call: TRBD1; clone_size: few; j_call: TRBJ1-2; v_call: TRBV14; cdr3_nt: TGTGCCAGCAGCCGGGACAGGAACTATGGCTACACCTTC; cdr3_aa: CASSRDRNYGYTF
d_call: -; clone_size: -; j_call: TRBJ2-7; v_call: TRBV11-1; cdr3_nt: TGTGCCAGCAGCTCGCAACTAGCCTTTAGCTCCTACGAGCAGTACTTC; cdr3_aa: CASSSQLAFSSYEQYF
d_call: TRBD1; clone_size: -; j_call: TRBJ2-5; v_call: TRBV18; cdr3_nt: TGTGCCAGCTCACCGGGACAGGGAAGAGAGACCCAGTACTTC; cdr3_aa: CASSPGQGRETQYF
d_call: -; clone_size: -; j_call: TRBJ1-1; v_call: TRBV4-2; cdr3_nt: TGTGCCAGCAGCCAAGGGCAGGAGGCGACTGAAGCTTTCTTT; cdr3_aa: CASSQGQEATEAFF
d_call: -; clone_size: few; j_call: TRBJ2-2; v_call: TRBV5-1; cdr3_nt: TGCGCCAGCAGCTTACCTCTTATAGCCGTCGGGGAGCTGTTTTTT; cdr3_aa: CASSLPLIAVGELFF
d_call: -; clone_size: -; j_call: TRBJ2-2; v_call: TRBV2; cdr3_nt: TGTGCCAGCAGTGAGCTGGGACAGAACACCGGGGAGCTGTTTTTT; cdr3_aa: CASSELGQNTGELFF
d_call: TRBD1; clone_size: few; j_call: TRBJ2-3; v_call: TRBV5-1; cdr3_nt: TGCGCCAGCGGCCGGGACAGGGGGCCAGATACGCAGTATTTT; cdr3_aa: CASGRDRGPDTQYF
d_call: -; clone_size: few; j_call: TRBJ1-5; v_call: TRBV29-1; cdr3_nt: TGCAGCGTTGGCTCGGGAGGGCGCTTGAATCAGCCCCAGCATTTT; cdr3_aa: CSVGSGGRLNQPQHF
d_call: TRBD1; clone_size: few; j_call: TRBJ2-7; v_call: TRBV20-1; cdr3_nt: TGCAGTGCTGGGGGACAGGAGCAGTACTTC; cdr3_aa: CSAGGQEQYF
d_call: -; clone_size: few; j_call: TRBJ1-1; v_call: TRBV29-1; cdr3_nt: TGCAGCGTGCGACGGGGAATGAACACTGAAGCTTTCTTT; cdr3_aa: CSVRRGMNTEAFF
d_call: TRBD2; clone_size: -; j_call: TRBJ2-1; v_call: TRBV7-3; cdr3_nt: TGTGCCAGCAGCTTCGGATCCGTAGCGGGAGGGCCCAATGAGCAGTTCTTC; cdr3_aa: CASSFGSVAGGPNEQFF
d_call: -; clone_size: few; j_call: TRBJ2-3; v_call: TRBV7-2; cdr3_nt: TGTGCCAGCAGCCCGCCCGGAGCGGGAGATACGCAGTATTTT; cdr3_aa: CASSPPGAGDTQYF
d_call: TRBD1; clone_size: few; j_call: TRBJ2-7; v_call: TRBV7-2; cdr3_nt: TGTGCCAGCAGCTCGTACCCCGGGACAGGGATACACGAGCAGTACTTC; cdr3_aa: CASSSYPGTGIHEQYF
d_call: -; clone_size: -; j_call: TRBJ2-7; v_call: TRBV9; cdr3_nt: TGTGCCAGCAGCGTAGGCATTCTAGACTACGAGCAGTACTTC; cdr3_aa: CASSVGILDYEQYF
d_call: -; clone_size: few; j_call: TRBJ1-2; v_call: TRBV13; cdr3_nt: TGTGCCAGCAGCTCACCAACAGGGAACTATGGCTACACCTTC; cdr3_aa: CASSSPTGNYGYTF